The 7 T cell receptor beta chains presented below share a single source sample, sequenced in a study of T cell responses to AZD1222 COVID-19 vaccine. Some clones are missing from TCRdb's copy, which holds only in-frame ones; the method was immunoSEQ multiplex PCR. The sample holds about 180,000 clones, 80% to 90% seen once. Specimen: peripheral blood, collected 28 days after the second dose of the MenACWY control vaccine. The source of these receptors is an adult who received the MenACWY meningococcal vaccine as a control.

J is TRBJ1-1 and V is TRBV5-4, with TRBD1 matching 8 bases. The trim removed 2 bases at V and 3 bases at J, leaving 15 bases unmatched. Germline V CDR1 and CDR2: SGHNT, YYREEE (reference sequence). The CDR3 length is 18 residues. The CDR3 loop is CASSLSRWTGQGDTEAFF. The CDR3 bases are TGTGCCAGCAGCTTAAGTAGATGGACCGGACAGGGCGACACTGAAGCTTTCTTT. Full variable domain (remainder filled in from reference TRBV5-4 and TRBJ1-1): ETGVTQSPTHLIKTRGQQVTLRCSSQSGHNTVSWYQQALGQGPQFIFQYYREEENGRGNFPPRFSGLQFPNYSSELNVNALELDDSALYLCASSLSRWTGQGDTEAFFGQGTRLTVV.

This chain connects TRBV19 to TRBJ1-5, with TRBD1 as a possible D gene (5 bases). V was cut by 5 bases and J by 6 bases, with 20 bases left in between. The CDR3 totals 16 residues. Per the germline V gene, CDR1 is LNHDA and CDR2 is SQIVND (reference sequence). For the CDR3, the DNA is TGTGCCAGTAGTGCTAACTCGCCGGGGCTCGGTCAGCCCCAGCATTTT. Translated, it gives CASSANSPGLGQPQHF.

This sequence joins TRBV10-1 and TRBJ2-3, with 10 bases that match TRBD2. The V segment lost 4 bases and the J segment 1 base; nucleotides outside the gene matches: 2. Germline V gene lookup returns CDR1 WNHNN and CDR2 SYGVQD (reference sequence). The CDR3 has 15 amino acids. The CDR3 DNA follows: TGCGCCAGCAGTGGGGGGACTAGCGGCACAGATACGCAGTATTTT. The encoded protein is CASSGGTSGTDTQYF.

V gene TRBV28 combines with J gene TRBJ1-3; D might be TRBD1 (6 bases). The germline gives CDR1 MDHEN, CDR2 SYDVKM. Trimming stripped 8 bases from V and 2 bases from J, with 10 bases between. The CDR3 runs 13 residues. DNA of the CDR3: TGTGCCAGCTCAGGGGTAGCTGGAAACACCATATATTTT. This sequence encodes CASSGVAGNTIYF.

V gene TRBV19 combines with J gene TRBJ1-2; D is unresolved. The CDR3 covers 11 residues. Trimming shortened V by 10 bases and J by 1 base, and 7 bases separated the two germline ends. CDR1 is LNHDA and CDR2 is SQIVND in the germline V gene (reference sequence). This chain's CDR3 is CATGINYGYTF. The CDR3 nucleotides read TGTGCCACCGGGATTAACTATGGCTACACCTTC.

This chain joins TRBV28 and TRBJ2-7, with 7 bases that match TRBD1. Trimming cost V 6 bases and J 2 bases; bases outside gene matches: 4. The germline gives CDR1 MDHEN, CDR2 SYDVKM. The CDR3 spans 13 residues. The CDR3 protein is CASRQGGPYEQYF. In DNA, the CDR3 is TGTGCCAGCAGGCAAGGGGGCCCCTACGAGCAGTACTTC.

The chain links TRBV5-5 to TRBJ2-6; 9 nucleotides line up with TRBD1. Trimming cost V 5 bases and J 2 bases; bases outside gene matches: 2. Germline V CDR1 and CDR2: SGHKS, YYEKEE (reference sequence). The CDR3 is 15 amino acids. The DNA for the CDR3 is TGTGCCAGCAGTACAGGGGGCGCTGGGGCCAACGTCCTGACTTTC. Amino acid sequence: CASSTGGAGANVLTF.